This T cell receptor beta chain was recovered during a study of T cell responses to AZD1222 COVID-19 vaccine. V was pared by 1 base and J by 8 bases, with 7 bases of the junction left unmatched. The germline gives CDR1 GTSNPN, CDR2 SVGIG (reference sequence). The CDR3 length is 14 residues. Generated by immunoSEQ multiplex PCR, the TCRdb table keeps only in-frame clones and is missing some. The sample gives tens of thousands of clones, approximately 87% of which show up once; 9.5% to 13% is in the top ten. The sequence was collected from an adult who received the AZD1222 COVID-19 vaccine. The rearrangement uses TRBV30 and TRBJ1-5; 8 bases fit TRBD1. The sequences come from peripheral blood, collected 28 days after the second AZD1222 dose. CDR3 residues: CAWSEDRVPKPQHF. DNA of the CDR3: TGTGCCTGGAGTGAGGACAGGGTCCCCAAGCCCCAGCATTTT.